In its sample, the clone carrying this TCR beta chain was seen a few times. One end of the junction is discordant with germline, which a read error may explain. A modified ARM-PCR protocol with three rounds of nested PCR amplified TCRbeta. MiXCR, applied by TCRdb to the multiplex PCR reads, yields one record per CDR3 protein. Of some 77,000 distinct CDR3 sequences listed, around 65% are singletons. No cell sorting was done before RNA was extracted from the tissue. The data originate from a study of tumor and adjacent non-tumor tissue in lung cancer. CDR1 and CDR2 from the germline V gene are LNHNV and YYDKDF (reference sequence). This CDR3 comprises 15 residues.

The specimen sequenced was lung tumor tissue. The chain links TRBV15 to TRBJ2-5; 10 bases line up with TRBD2. This TCR was sampled from a woman between 70 and 85 years old with non-small cell lung cancer. The CDR3 DNA follows: TGTACCACCAGCAGAAAAGCGGGAGGGCCAGAGACCCAGTACTTC. Its translation: CTTSRKAGGPETQYF.